The 5 T cell receptor beta chains presented below share a single source sample, sequenced in a study of shared clonotypes between healthy human individuals. Here immunoSEQ multiplex PCR was the method, and the copy in TCRdb shows in-frame clones only, minus some. The sample has 2,500,000 or so clones, more than 90% seen once; the top ten hold around 0.15%. The sequenced material came from naive CD4+ T cells sorted from blood. Subset indicated: CD45RA+ positively selected. The source of these receptors is a man younger than 30 in good health.

This chain connects TRBV25-1 to TRBJ1-4; D not certain. CDR1 and CDR2 (germline): MGHDK, SYGVNS. This CDR3 contains 12 residues. V was pared by 0 bases and J by 5 bases, with 1 base between. The CDR3 nucleotides read TGTGCCAGCAGTGAATACAATGAAAAACTGTTTTTT. Protein: CASSEYNEKLFF. The entire variable domain, with the rest obtained from reference TRBV25-1 and TRBJ1-4, is as follows: EADIYQTPRYLVIGTGKKITLECSQTMGHDKMYWYQQDPGMELHLIHYSYGVNSTEKGDLSSESTVSRIRTEHFPLTLESARPSHTSQYLCASSEYNEKLFFGSGTQLSVL.

This chain joins TRBV5-1 and TRBJ2-4; 7 nucleotides match TRBD1. CDR3 length equals 13 residues. The V gene end was trimmed by 5 bases and the J gene end by 11 bases; junction bases not matched to a gene: 10. In germline, CDR1 is SGHRS, CDR2 YFSETQ. CDR3 in amino acids: CASRPDDRELQYF. In DNA form, the CDR3 reads TGCGCCAGCAGACCAGACGACAGGGAACTTCAGTACTTC.

Regarding this clone: Distinct nucleotide sequences in the sample also encode this CDR3. The V call is TRBV7-2, the J call TRBJ2-1, with 8 bases identical to TRBD1. Trimming took 3 bases from V and 1 from J; bases not matched to a gene: 2. In germline, CDR1 is SGHTA, CDR2 FQGNSA. This CDR3 has 15 amino acids. The CDR3 sequence is CASSFRQGSYNEQFF. The DNA of the CDR3 is TGTGCCAGCAGCTTTAGACAGGGGTCCTACAATGAGCAGTTCTTC.

This chain connects TRBV14 to TRBJ1-5; tentatively, D is TRBD1 (6 bases). In germline, CDR1 is SGHDN, CDR2 FVKESK. Trimming removed 1 base at V and 10 bases at J, with 14 bases between. CDR3 length equals 14 residues. The CDR3 coding sequence is TGTGCCAGCAGCCAAGGACTACAGGGTTATCCCCAGCATTTT. This sequence encodes CASSQGLQGYPQHF.

The chain is built from TRBV6-1 and TRBJ2-7; 8 nucleotides match TRBD2. The CDR3 contains 15 residues. The ends lost 4 bases at V and 0 bases at J; junction bases unmatched: 5. Germline V lookup: CDR1 MNHNS, CDR2 SASEGT. The CDR3 protein is CASSGWSGSSYEQYF. CDR3 sequence (DNA): TGTGCCAGCAGTGGATGGAGCGGGAGCTCCTACGAGCAGTACTTC.